What follows are 5 T cell receptor beta chains derived from one specimen sequenced in a study of cytomegalovirus exposure and HLA in healthy donors. It was with 60 Vbeta and 13 Jbeta primers that the PCR ran. Measured with immunoSEQ multiplex PCR; TCRdb has only the in-frame clones, and not every one. The data show approximately 130,000 clones, roughly 79% seen once. The material sequenced was PBMCs. The source of these receptors is a male donor in good health and CMV-seronegative.

V and J are TRBV19 and TRBJ2-1, with 11 bases matching TRBD1. The J segment lost 4 bases and the V segment lost 6 bases, leaving 2 bases of the junction unmatched. This CDR3 has 14 amino acids. The germline gives CDR1 LNHDA, CDR2 SQIVND (reference sequence). CDR3: CASRGTGGYNEQFF. CDR3 in DNA: TGTGCCAGTAGAGGGACAGGGGGTTACAATGAGCAGTTCTTC.

As to this clone: The junction and the germline gene differ at one end; a read error may be behind it. The chain uses TRBV7-7 and TRBJ2-7, with D possibly matching TRBD1 (5 bases). Germline-derived CDR1 and CDR2 are SSHAT and FNYEAQ (reference sequence). This CDR3 region has 15 residues. CDR3 residues: CASSYGSAGSYEQYF. The CDR3 DNA reads TGTGCTAGCAGCTACGGATCGGCAGGGTCCTACGAGCAGTACTTC.

The V gene is TRBV6-5, the J gene TRBJ2-7, with 7 nucleotides matching TRBD2. The germline CDR1 and CDR2 sequences are MNHEY and SVGAGI. CDR3 length: 15 residues. The trim removed 4 bases at V and 0 bases at J, leaving 6 bases unmatched. CDR3 nucleotide sequence: TGTGCCAGCAGTTTTAGCGGGCTCAGCTCCTACGAGCAGTACTTC. Encoded protein: CASSFSGLSSYEQYF.

CDR3: CASSVGLAGGQVEFF. CDR3 coding DNA: TGTGCCAGCAGCGTAGGACTAGCGGGGGGCCAGGTTGAGTTCTTC. This sequence joins TRBV9 and TRBJ2-1; 13 bases match TRBD2. CDR1 SGDLS and CDR2 YYNGEE come from the germline V gene. V was clipped by 0 bases and J by 14 bases; unmatched bases: 8. The CDR3 contains 15 residues.

This clone occurred a few times. V gene TRBV19 combines with J gene TRBJ1-1; D gene uncertain. V gave up 5 bases and J gave up 2 bases, with 15 bases separating them. Germline V gives CDR1 LNHDA, CDR2 SQIVND (reference sequence). The CDR3 consists of 15 residues. The CDR3 DNA follows: TGTGCCAGTAGTGTGGTCTCCGACTTCAACACTGAAGCTTTCTTT. Translation: CASSVVSDFNTEAFF.